The 20 T cell receptor beta chains in this list originate from one sample, sequenced in a study of T cells in Graves' hyperthyroidism and ophthalmopathy. The investigators amplified TCR beta CDR3 regions from RNA transcripts. The HTBI primer set drove a first-round RT-PCR of the TCR CDR3. TCRdb re-called the multiplex PCR reads with MiXCR, one entry per CDR3 protein. The sample lists hundreds of thousands of distinct CDR3 sequences; 11% to 15% were seen once. Sequenced: blood. Receptors originate from a woman in her twenties or thirties with Graves' hyperthyroidism that later progressed to Graves' ophthalmopathy.

This clonotype came up many times. The chain joins TRBV28 to TRBJ2-3, with D hard to call. V lost 6 bases and J 2 bases, leaving 15 bases between the germline ends. The germline V gene encodes CDR1 MDHEN and CDR2 SYDVKM. The CDR3 sequence is 15 residues long. CDR3 DNA sequence: TGTGCCAGCAGCTACCCTCCGGAGCTCACAGATACGCAGTATTTT. Its protein product is CASSYPPELTDTQYF. The full variable domain, in which reference TRBV28 and TRBJ2-3 provide the parts outside the CDR3, is DVKVTQSSRYLVKRTGEKVFLECVQDMDHENMFWYRQDPGLGLRLIYFSYDVKMKEKGDIPEGYSVSREKKERFSLILESASTNQTSMYLCASSYPPELTDTQYFGPGTRLTVL.

This clonotype was counted ten times or more. The chain recombines TRBV7-6 with TRBJ2-1, with a tentative D call TRBD1 (5 bases). This CDR3 has 13 residues. Germline-derived CDR1 and CDR2 are SGHVS and FNYEAQ. Between the trimmed V and J ends, which lost 3 bases and 9 bases, there was a span of 12 bases. Written as DNA, the CDR3 is TGTGCCAGCAGCTTTTTTGGGGCGATTGAGCAGTTCTTC. This sequence encodes CASSFFGAIEQFF.

This clonotype has more than one count but fewer than ten. The chain is built from TRBV20-1 and TRBJ1-3; D remains unclear. The CDR3 sequence is 13 residues long. Germline CDR1 is DFQATT and CDR2 is SNEGSKA (reference sequence). Trimming removed 0 bases from V and 4 bases from J, with 7 bases in between. The CDR3 spells CSAREGRGNTIYF. The CDR3, as DNA: TGCAGTGCTAGAGAAGGGAGAGGAAACACCATATATTTT.

This chain's CDR3 is CASSPHGGGDTQYF. The CDR3 nucleotides read TGTGCCAGCAGCCCGCATGGGGGGGGAGATACGCAGTATTTT. This chain joins TRBV3-1 and TRBJ2-3; 7 nucleotides line up with TRBD2. The CDR3 runs to 14 residues. CDR1 and CDR2 from the germline V gene are LGHDT and YNNKEL (reference sequence). After removal of 4 bases from V and 5 bases from J, the junction contained 6 bases not matched to a gene.

This clonotype was observed many times. The V call is TRBV28, the J call TRBJ2-3; 14 nucleotides align to TRBD2. CDR3 size: 16 residues. Germline CDR1 reads MDHEN; CDR2 reads SYDVKM. The V segment lost 8 bases and the J segment 6 bases; nucleotides outside the gene matches: 10. This chain's CDR3 is CASSVGGLAGADTQYF. The DNA for the CDR3 is TGTGCCAGCTCTGTAGGGGGACTAGCGGGAGCTGATACGCAGTATTTT.

Only a few counts were recorded for this clonotype. V is TRBV19 and J is TRBJ2-1, with 10 positions matching TRBD1. Germline V gives CDR1 LNHDA, CDR2 SQIVND (reference sequence). The CDR3 is 15 amino acids. With V trimmed by 7 bases and J by 4 bases, 7 bases remained unmatched. The CDR3 protein is CASNSRTGGYNEQFF. CDR3 coding DNA: TGTGCCAGTAACTCAAGGACAGGGGGGTACAATGAGCAGTTCTTC.

The rearrangement uses TRBV7-9 and TRBJ2-5; weak D call: TRBD2 (5 bases). Germline V gene data show CDR1 as SEHNR and CDR2 as FQNEAQ (reference sequence). This CDR3 contains 12 residues. V dropped 5 bases and J dropped 13 bases, with 17 bases sitting between them. CDR3 protein: CASSADGVLVYF. CDR3 bases: TGTGCCAGCAGCGCGGACGGGGTATTGGTGTACTTC.

This clonotype appeared many times. V gene TRBV20-1 combines with J gene TRBJ2-2, with TRBD2 matching over 14 bases. Germline CDR1 is DFQATT and CDR2 is SNEGSKA (reference sequence). J lost 6 bases, V lost 1 base, and 10 bases had no gene match. There are 18 residues in the CDR3. CDR3 DNA: TGCAGTGCTAGAGCCTTGACCGGGACTAGCGGGAGTGCCGGGGAGCTGTTTTTT. It encodes CSARALTGTSGSAGELFF.

This clonotype was counted many times. This chain links TRBV12-3 or TRBV12-4 with TRBJ1-4; D gene ambiguous. With 5 bases removed from V and 2 bases from J, the gap between germline ends came to 15 bases. The CDR3 spans 16 residues. CDR3 nucleotides: TGTGCCAGCAGTCCAGAGACGGCCCCGACTAATGAAAAACTGTTTTTT. Its translation: CASSPETAPTNEKLFF.

This clonotype was seen ten or more times. This chain uses TRBV19 with TRBJ1-2, with D possibly matching TRBD1 (5 bases). V dropped 4 bases and J dropped 2 bases, with 11 bases sitting between them. In germline, CDR1 is LNHDA, CDR2 SQIVND (reference sequence). The CDR3 totals 14 residues. CDR3 sequence reads: CASSTRDSNYGYTF. The DNA for the CDR3 is TGTGCCAGTAGTACCCGAGACAGCAACTATGGCTACACCTTC.

This clonotype was counted ten times or more. V gene TRBV14 combines with J gene TRBJ2-7; D gene ambiguous. The CDR3 is 14 residues long. The germline gives CDR1 SGHDN, CDR2 FVKESK. Trimming took 0 bases from V and 5 from J, leaving 11 bases between them. The CDR3 sequence: CASSQDPSVHEQYF. In nucleotides, the CDR3 is TGTGCCAGCAGCCAAGATCCATCGGTTCACGAGCAGTACTTC.

Turning to this clonotype: A single base separates this from a much larger clone, so it may be a read error. This chain links TRBV30 with TRBJ2-1; TRBD1 is a possible D gene (6 bases). V lost 4 bases to trimming and J lost 0 bases, with 19 bases between them. The CDR3 is 17 amino acids. Germline lookup yields CDR1 GTSNPN and CDR2 SVGIG (reference sequence). The CDR3 DNA follows: TGTGCCTGGACGGGCTCGGGGACACACTACTCCTACAATGAGCAGTTCTTC. Translating it yields CAWTGSGTHYSYNEQFF.

The chain employs TRBV12-3 or TRBV12-4 and TRBJ2-2; unclear D gene. Trimming removed 5 bases from V and 4 bases from J, with 17 bases in between. CDR3 size: 16 residues. Written as DNA, the CDR3 is TGTGCCAGCAGTCTGGAAAAGTGGTCAGGCACCGGGGAGCTGTTTTTT. Its protein product is CASSLEKWSGTGELFF.

In this sample, this clonotype turned up many times. V and J are TRBV7-3 and TRBJ2-1; the match to TRBD2 covers 11 bases. This CDR3 contains 17 residues. Looked up from germline, CDR1 is SGHTA and CDR2 is FQGTGA. Unmatched junction bases numbered 11, after V lost 6 bases and J lost 4 bases. CDR3: CASSPPFGTSGYNEQFF. DNA for the CDR3: TGTGCCAGCAGTCCCCCTTTCGGGACTAGCGGTTACAATGAGCAGTTCTTC. The whole variable domain, filled in from reference TRBV7-3 and TRBJ2-1, reads GAGVSQTPSNKVTEKGKYVELRCDPISGHTALYWYRQSLGQGPEFLIYFQGTGAADDSGLPNDRFFAVRPEGSVSTLKIQRTERGDSAVYLCASSPPFGTSGYNEQFFGPGTRLTVL.

This clonotype was observed at least ten times. V usage is TRBV29-1 and J usage is TRBJ2-1, with 8 nucleotides matching TRBD2. The CDR3 length is 13 residues. The V gene end was trimmed by 6 bases and the J gene end by 5 bases; junction bases not matched to a gene: 6. The germline CDR1 and CDR2 sequences are SQVTM and ANQGSEA. This chain's CDR3 is CSVEREGNNEQFF. The CDR3 nucleotides are TGCAGCGTCGAACGGGAGGGAAACAATGAGCAGTTCTTC.

The chain combines TRBV7-9 with TRBJ1-5; the D is unclear. Trimming left V 1 base short and J 3 bases short, with 13 bases between. Germline CDR1 reads SEHNR; CDR2 reads FQNEAQ (reference sequence). The CDR3 is 16 residues long. The CDR3 sequence is CASSLGNGVVNQPQHF. In nucleotides, the CDR3 is TGTGCCAGCAGCTTAGGAAACGGGGTCGTCAATCAGCCCCAGCATTTT.

The DNA of the CDR3 is TGTGCCAGTAGTATCGCGGCAGGGTTGTACGGAAACACCATATATTTT. This gives the protein CASSIAAGLYGNTIYF. This chain uses TRBV19 with TRBJ1-3, with a tentative D call TRBD1 (5 bases). This CDR3 region has 16 residues. V lost 3 bases and J lost 4, with 16 bases in between. Germline CDR1 LNHDA, CDR2 SQIVND (reference sequence).

This clonotype was observed a handful of times. The chain uses TRBV6-1 and TRBJ2-5; TRBD1 matches 11 bases. Germline V gene sequence: CDR1 MNHNS, CDR2 SASEGT. V lost 5 bases and J lost 6; bases outside the gene matches: 8. This CDR3 spans 15 amino acids. The CDR3 here is CASSYGDRGWQTQYF. The CDR3 DNA reads TGTGCCAGCAGTTATGGGGACAGGGGGTGGCAGACCCAGTACTTC.

This clonotype was recorded many times. The chain couples TRBV20-1 to TRBJ1-2; 11 bases align to TRBD1. The CDR3 spans 17 residues. CDR1 DFQATT and CDR2 SNEGSKA come from the germline V gene (reference sequence). Trimming took 6 bases from V and 4 from J; bases not matched to a gene: 16. CDR3 DNA sequence: TGCAGTGCCCCCCGACCCGGGACAGGGGGTGTGGGCTATGGCTACACCTTC. It specifies CSAPRPGTGGVGYGYTF.

In its sample, this clonotype was seen a few times. The chain employs TRBV14 and TRBJ2-3; TRBD2 aligns across 8 bases. This CDR3 comprises 15 residues. Germline V CDR1 and CDR2: SGHDN, FVKESK. The trim removed 2 bases at V and 5 bases at J, leaving 6 bases unmatched. The CDR3, as DNA: TGTGCCAGCAGCCAATGGACTAGCTTGAGAGATACGCAGTATTTT. Translated, it gives CASSQWTSLRDTQYF.